One sample yielded the 17 T cell receptor beta chains listed below, sequenced in a study of blood T cells in healthy people across ages (dated by TCRdb to about 2015). Receptor libraries were prepared by 5' RACE. The sequencer was an Illumina HiSeq 2500. A second PCR of about 6 to 11 cycles was performed with a sample-barcoded 5' primer and a J-beta primer mix. TCRdb reanalyzed the raw reads on its own, using fastp at Q25 for trimming and MiXCR for clone calling, and kept in-frame beta chains. Identical CDR3 protein sequences are pooled into one entry, listed with their most common genes and DNA. Within this sample are 800,000 to 950,000 distinct CDR3 sequences, with just under 30% of them counted one time only. The top ten clonotypes cover 9.5% to 13% of the sample. These data were also reused for a study on T cells of mothers and their children.

Input material: blood. The receptors were gathered from a woman aged 40-49 years in good health.

The chain joins TRBV7-2 to TRBJ2-3; 7 bases align to TRBD2. Germline assignment: CDR1 SGHTA and CDR2 FQGNSA. The CDR3 spans 15 residues. V trimming: 2 bases; J trimming: 3 bases; junction bases outside the gene matches: 5. In DNA form, the CDR3 reads TGTGCCAGCAGCTTAAGTAGCGGGTGGACAGATACGCAGTATTTT. Translation gives CASSLSSGWTDTQYF.

This clonotype has just one count. The chain couples TRBV6-5 to TRBJ1-2, with 8 bases lining up with TRBD1. This CDR3 is 12 amino acids long. The V and J ends lost 4 bases and 12 bases, in that order; junction bases with no gene match: 7. Germline CDR1 and CDR2: MNHEY and SVGAGI. CDR3 loop: CASSSPTGVNTF. The CDR3 nucleotides are TGTGCCAGCAGTTCGCCGACAGGGGTGAACACCTTC.

This clonotype showed up just a few times. CDR3 sequence: CSARQGAKNIQYF. In DNA, the CDR3 is TGCAGTGCTAGGCAGGGAGCCAAAAACATTCAGTACTTC. J is TRBJ2-4 and V is TRBV20-1, with D perhaps TRBD1 (5 bases). In germline, CDR1 is DFQATT, CDR2 SNEGSKA (reference sequence). The V end was cut by 3 bases, the J end by 0 bases, with 6 bases between. This CDR3 has 13 residues.

This clonotype was seen only a few times. This rearrangement joins TRBV11-2 to TRBJ2-5; 9 bases match TRBD2. The CDR3 runs to 16 residues. CDR1 is SGHAT, CDR2 FQNNGV, per germline. Losses at the gene ends were 5 bases for V and 5 bases for J; bases not matched to a gene: 12. The CDR3 nucleotides read TGTGCCAGCAGCCCCCGTATAGCGGGGGCGTGGGAGACCCAGTACTTC. Translating gives CASSPRIAGAWETQYF.

This clonotype was observed once. A much larger clone differs from this one at a single base, so this may be a read error. The CDR3 protein is CASISRGKEIQYF. CDR3 sequence (DNA): TGTGCCAGCATCTCGCGGGGGAAGGAGATCCAGTACTTC. The rearrangement links TRBV12-3 or TRBV12-4 to TRBJ2-5; 7 bases are shared with TRBD2. The CDR3 loop spans 13 amino acids.

The V gene is TRBV7-2, the J gene TRBJ1-2, with D possibly matching TRBD1 (6 bases). V was pared by 1 base and J by 9 bases, with 12 bases between. This CDR3 comprises 13 residues. From germline, CDR1 is SGHTA and CDR2 FQGNSA. CDR3: CASSLEGGRSYTF. In DNA, the CDR3 is TGTGCCAGCAGCTTAGAGGGGGGCCGGAGCTACACCTTC.

This chain joins TRBV3-1 and TRBJ2-1, with 12 nucleotides matching TRBD2. V was pared by 0 bases and J by 6 bases, with 9 bases of the junction left unmatched. The CDR3 covers 18 residues. The germline CDR1 and CDR2 sequences are LGHDT and YNNKEL (reference sequence). This CDR3 is CASSQEGLAGGVGNEQFF. The CDR3 nucleotides are TGTGCCAGCAGCCAAGAGGGCCTAGCGGGGGGGGTTGGCAATGAGCAGTTCTTC.

This clonotype showed up just once. The chain is built from TRBV19 and TRBJ1-5, with a weak D call TRBD1 (5 bases). Germline V gives CDR1 LNHDA, CDR2 SQIVND (reference sequence). This CDR3 contains 15 residues. Trimming cost V 1 base and J 0 bases, with 7 bases left between them. The CDR3 here is CASSIVTASNQPQHF. CDR3 nucleotides: TGTGCCAGTAGTATAGTGACAGCTAGCAATCAGCCCCAGCATTTT. Combining the CDR3 with reference TRBV19 and TRBJ1-5 gives the whole variable domain DGGITQSPKYLFRKEGQNVTLSCEQNLNHDAMYWYRQDPGQGLRLIYYSQIVNDFQKGDIAEGYSVSREKKESFPLTVTSAQKNPTAFYLCASSIVTASNQPQHFGDGTRLSIL.

This clonotype was seen repeatedly, ten times or more. A read error may account for a junction end that differs from germline. The chain employs TRBV5-1 and TRBJ2-7; TRBD2 aligns across 9 bases. Germline CDR1 reads SGHRS; CDR2 reads YFSETQ. This CDR3 contains 14 residues. The CDR3 is CASSPAGGSYEQYF. The DNA for the CDR3 is TGTGCCAGCTCACCAGCGGGGGGTTCCTACGAGCAGTACTTC.

The rearrangement uses TRBV10-3 and TRBJ1-1, with D hard to call. Germline CDR1 and CDR2: ENHRY and SYGVKD. Trimming shortened V by 0 bases and J by 5 bases, and 16 bases separated the two germline ends. CDR3 length equals 16 residues. In DNA form, the CDR3 reads TGTGCCATCAGTGAGTCGGGCCGCGCTAAGAAAACTGAAGCTTTCTTT. Its protein is CAISESGRAKKTEAFF.

The chain has TRBV10-3 and TRBJ1-1; D gene ambiguous. The CDR3 loop spans 14 amino acids. Germline-derived CDR1 and CDR2 are ENHRY and SYGVKD. The germline V and J ends were trimmed by 0 bases and 5 bases, with 10 bases remaining between them. The CDR3 protein is CAISESTGITEAFF. As DNA, the CDR3 is TGTGCCATCAGTGAGTCGACGGGGATTACTGAAGCTTTCTTT.

As for this clonotype: A single base separates this from a much larger clone, so it may be a read error. The chain is built from TRBV29-1 and TRBJ2-6; the D gene is possibly TRBD2 (6 bases). The CDR3 covers 13 residues. Per the germline V gene, CDR1 is SQVTM and CDR2 is ANQGSEA. The CDR3 is CSAQGGGANGLTF. DNA of the CDR3: TGCAGCGCCCAGGGTGGAGGGGCCAACGGCCTGACTTTC. Filled out from reference TRBV29-1 and TRBJ2-6, the complete variable domain reads SAVISQKPSRDICQRGTSLTIQCQVDSQVTMMFWYRQQPGQSLTLIATANQGSEATYESGFVIDKFPISRPNLTFSTLTVSNMSPEDSSIYLCSAQGGGANGLTFGAGSRLTVL.

Comments on this clonotype: A much larger clone sits a single nucleotide away, making a read error possible. This chain joins TRBV28 and TRBJ2-5; D is perhaps TRBD1 (6 bases). Looked up from germline, CDR1 is MDHEN and CDR2 is SYDVKM. The CDR3 contains 14 residues. The CDR3 loop reads CASSPWGPQEAQYF. In DNA, the CDR3 is TGTGCCAGCAGTCCTTGGGGGCCCCAAGAGGCCCAGTACTTC.

The gene calls are TRBV27 and TRBJ2-7; D is ambiguous. Germline V gene sequence: CDR1 MNHEY, CDR2 SMNVEV (reference sequence). V was cut by 2 bases and J by 9 bases, with 26 bases left in between. The CDR3 contains 17 residues. CDR3: CASSLDLAASLGIVQYF. Written as DNA, the CDR3 is TGTGCCAGCAGTTTAGATCTCGCGGCGTCCTTAGGTATAGTGCAGTACTTC.

This clonotype occurred a few times. The CDR3 sequence: CASSLARGSKGYQPQHF. The CDR3 coding sequence is TGTGCCAGCAGTTTAGCGCGGGGCAGCAAAGGGTATCAGCCCCAGCATTTT. V usage is TRBV12-3 or TRBV12-4 and J usage is TRBJ1-5; a weak D match, TRBD1 (5 bases). Trimming pared 0 bases from V and 5 bases from J, leaving 17 bases between. The CDR3 length is 17 residues.

As to this clonotype: A much larger clone lies one base from this, so it may be a read error. The chain is built from TRBV11-3 and TRBJ2-1; tentative D call: TRBD1 (5 bases). The DNA end favors TRBJ2-7, so the J call may be wrong. CDR3 size: 14 residues. Germline V gene lookup returns CDR1 SGHNT and CDR2 YENEEA. The CDR3 spells CASSWGPTDNEQYF. Here the CDR3 DNA reads TGTGCCAGCAGCTGGGGCCCGACGGACAATGAGCAGTACTTC.

This clonotype is a singleton in its sample. The CDR3 nucleotides are TGTGCCAGCAGTTTAAGTACGGTGCTGTTTTTT. Its translation: CASSLSTVLFF. This rearrangement joins TRBV12-3 or TRBV12-4 to TRBJ2-2, with no clear D. The V end lost 2 bases, the J end lost 13 bases, and 8 bases lay between the germline ends. The CDR3 covers 11 residues.